These 18 T cell receptor gamma chains share one sample of origin, sequenced in a study of gamma-delta chains in newborns, infants, children. TCRdb re-called the reads through CATT. This listing includes approximately 57 gamma-chain clones. This sample comprised blood, obtained at baseline. The origin of the receptors is a child who received the measles vaccine. This table probably holds off-target reads from a library built for another chain.

About this clone itself: It is unclear where the CDR3 begins or ends on the DNA, so no DNA is shown, and the CDR3 is as TCRdb lists it. No call exists for the J gene, whereas the V gene is TRGV9. The germline V gene encodes CDR1 GITISATS and CDR2 ISYDGTV (reference sequence). The CDR3 numbers 24 amino acids, ends counted. The CDR3 protein is CACDLVLDSWDTRQMFFGTGIKLF.

Concerning this clone: The limits of the CDR3 on the DNA are not certain, so only TCRdb's listed CDR3 is given. No J gene was assigned, while the V gene was called as TRGV9. The CDR3 comprises 25 residues, both ends counted. The V gene's germline CDR1 is GITISATS and CDR2 ISYDGTV (reference sequence). CDR3 residues: CACDTVGIPPWDTRQMFFGTGIKLF.

Worth noting for this clone: Because the CDR3's place on the DNA is in doubt, the DNA is left out and the CDR3 is given as listed by TCRdb. The V gene corresponds to TRGV9; no J gene was called. Germline lookup yields CDR1 GITISATS and CDR2 ISYDGTV (reference sequence). From its first to its last residue, the CDR3 has 24 amino acids. CDR3 loop: CACDTTGGSWDTRQMFFGTGIKLF.

There is no J gene call, but TRGV9 is given as the V gene. The CDR3 length is 20 residues. The germline V gene has CDR1 GITISATS and CDR2 ISYDGTV (reference sequence). CDR3 amino acids: CACDAITLGDTRVLTAQLFF. In DNA form, the CDR3 reads TGTGCCTGTGACGCTATCACACTGGGGGATACCCGGGTTTTGACAGCACAACTCTTCTTT.

On this clone itself: No DNA is shown, since the ends of the CDR3 on it are uncertain; the CDR3 is the one TCRdb lists. There is no J gene call, but TRGV9 is given as the V gene. Ends included, the CDR3 has 27 residues. Germline lookup yields CDR1 GITISATS and CDR2 ISYDGTV (reference sequence). The CDR3 sequence is CACDTVRGISSSWDTRQTFFGTGIKLF.

About this clone: It is unclear where the CDR3 begins or ends on the DNA, so no DNA is shown, and the CDR3 is as TCRdb lists it. The V gene is TRGV9, but the J gene lacks a call. Germline CDR1 GITISATS, CDR2 ISYDGTV (reference sequence). The CDR3 totals 26 residues, both ends included. The CDR3 protein is CACDAVLGDTSWDTRQMFFGTGIKLF.

V gene TRGV9 was called; the J gene was not. The germline V gene encodes CDR1 GITISATS and CDR2 ISYDGTV (reference sequence). This CDR3 has 17 amino acids. CDR3 amino acids: CACDTVGGIALTAQLFF. CDR3 DNA: TGTGCCTGTGACACCGTAGGGGGGATAGCTTTGACAGCACAACTCTTCTTT.

Notes on this clone: The limits of the CDR3 on the DNA are not certain, so only TCRdb's listed CDR3 is given. The V gene is TRGV9, but the J gene lacks a call. Germline values: CDR1 GITISATS, CDR2 ISYDGTV (reference sequence). Both ends counted, the CDR3 spans 27 residues. Here the CDR3 reads CACDTVLGDSRTWDTRQMFFGTGIKLF.

As regards this clone: The DNA is left out, because the CDR3 cannot be placed on it with certainty; the CDR3 is given as TCRdb lists it. The V gene is TRGV9; the J gene was not called. The CDR3 spans 27 amino acids, including both terminal residues. Germline V CDR1 and CDR2: GITISATS, ISYDGTV (reference sequence). CDR3 residues: CACDKVLGDTSSWDTRQMFFGTGIKLF.

No J gene was assigned, while the V gene was called as TRGV9. Germline CDR1 reads GITISATS; CDR2 reads ISYDGTV (reference sequence). The length of the CDR3 is 18 residues. The CDR3 here is CAFSTPTPTGGYALRLFF. Here the CDR3 DNA reads TGTGCCTTTTCAACCCCTACTCCCACTGGGGGATACGCCCTTCGACTCTTCTTT.

No J gene call was made, and the V gene is TRGV9. Looked up from germline, CDR1 is GITISATS and CDR2 is ISYDGTV (reference sequence). The CDR3 spans 17 residues. CDR3 loop: CARDTVEGLALTAQLFF. The CDR3 nucleotides read TGTGCCCGTGACACCGTCGAGGGTTTAGCTTTGACAGCACAACTCTTCTTT.

With the J gene uncalled, the V gene is TRGV9. From germline, CDR1 is GITISATS and CDR2 ISYDGTV (reference sequence). The CDR3 loop spans 14 amino acids. The CDR3: CACDVLGDTAQLFF. DNA of the CDR3: TGTGCCTGTGACGTACTGGGGGATACAGCACAACTCTTCTTT.

The J gene has no call, while the V gene is TRGV9. This CDR3 has 17 residues. Germline lookup yields CDR1 GITISATS and CDR2 ISYDGTV (reference sequence). The CDR3 sequence is CACDPVLGDQGTAQLFF. CDR3 coding DNA: TGTGCCTGTGACCCTGTACTGGGGGATCAAGGGACAGCACAACTCTTCTTT.

To note about this clone: Because the CDR3's place on the DNA is in doubt, the DNA is left out and the CDR3 is given as listed by TCRdb. No J gene was named, though the V gene is TRGV9. From germline, CDR1 is GITISATS and CDR2 ISYDGTV (reference sequence). The CDR3 spans 24 amino acids, including both terminal residues. CDR3: CACDTVLSSWDTRQMFFGTGIKLF.

Worth noting for this clone: The DNA is omitted, as the CDR3 cannot be located on it reliably, and the CDR3 follows TCRdb's listing. CDR3: CACDTGGYGSWDTRQMFFGTGIKLF. The V gene is listed as TRGV9; no J gene was called. Germline V gene data show CDR1 as GITISATS and CDR2 as ISYDGTV (reference sequence). The CDR3 is 25 residues long, counting both termini.

In the case of this clone: The limits of the CDR3 on the DNA are not certain, so only TCRdb's listed CDR3 is given. The J gene is uncalled and the V gene is TRGV9. The CDR3 contains 28 residues when both ends are counted. CDR1 is GITISATS, CDR2 ISYDGTV, per germline (reference sequence). This chain's CDR3 is CACDTLGDRSVPSWDTRQMFFGTGIKLF.

The CDR3 bases are TGTGCCTGTGACACCGTACTGGGGGATACGCAACTGACAGCACAACTCTTCTTT. Encoded protein: CACDTVLGDTQLTAQLFF. The V gene is given as TRGV9, and no J gene call is available. The germline CDR1 and CDR2 sequences are GITISATS and ISYDGTV (reference sequence). The CDR3 is 18 residues long.

A remark on this clone: The DNA is omitted, as the CDR3 cannot be located on it reliably, and the CDR3 follows TCRdb's listing. The V gene was identified as TRGV9, while no J gene was called. Germline lookup yields CDR1 GITISATS and CDR2 ISYDGTV (reference sequence). Inclusive of both ends, the CDR3 amounts to 26 amino acids. The CDR3 loop reads CACDSTGGYGSWDTRQMFFGTGIKLF.